The next 12 T cell receptor beta chains were all read from a single sample in a study of blood T cell repertoires in COVID-19. Libraries were prepared by immunoSEQ multiplex PCR; TCRdb keeps only in-frame clonotypes and omits some of them. The repertoire holds a few hundred thousand clones, with about 83% as singletons. The sample was peripheral blood. The receptor source for this set is a man aged 25-45 years who had recovered from COVID-19.

The chain carries TRBV2 and TRBJ2-7; 8 nucleotides match TRBD1. CDR3 length equals 13 residues. The germline V gene encodes CDR1 SNHLY and CDR2 FYNNEI. V gave up 7 bases and J gave up 2 bases; unmatched junction bases: 4. The CDR3 nucleotides are TGTGCCAGCAAAAAGGACAGGGCCTACGAGCAGTACTTC. Amino acid sequence: CASKKDRAYEQYF.

V is TRBV7-6 and J is TRBJ2-1, with no clear D. Germline CDR1 is SGHVS and CDR2 is FNYEAQ. Trimming removed 4 bases from V and 4 bases from J, with 17 bases in between. The length of the CDR3 is 16 residues. CDR3 nucleotide sequence: TGTGCCAGCAGCTGGCGGAGTGTAACTACATACAATGAGCAGTTCTTC. The encoded protein is CASSWRSVTTYNEQFF.

This chain links TRBV7-8 with TRBJ1-5, with D perhaps matching TRBD1 (5 bases). V was cut by 5 bases and J by 3 bases, with 23 bases left in between. Germline V gives CDR1 SGHVS, CDR2 FQNEAQ. The CDR3 runs to 18 residues. The CDR3 protein is CASSPGVWTQAYNQPQHF. DNA of the CDR3: TGTGCCAGCAGCCCAGGAGTCTGGACACAGGCCTACAATCAGCCCCAGCATTTT.

The CDR3 loop reads CASRGQGTGELFF. CDR3 bases: TGTGCCAGCAGGGGACAGGGTACCGGGGAGCTGTTTTTT. The genes are TRBV27 and TRBJ2-2; 9 nucleotides match TRBD1. CDR3 size: 13 residues. The V and J ends lost 6 bases and 5 bases, in that order; junction bases with no gene match: 1. Looked up from germline, CDR1 is MNHEY and CDR2 is SMNVEV (reference sequence).

The chain joins TRBV7-7 to TRBJ2-2; weak D call: TRBD1 (5 bases). The CDR3 loop spans 16 amino acids. V was trimmed by 5 bases and J by 7 bases, leaving 20 bases between them. Germline CDR1 and CDR2: SSHAT and FNYEAQ (reference sequence). CDR3 protein: CASSRQSWFPGGELFF. DNA for the CDR3: TGTGCCAGCAGCCGACAGTCTTGGTTTCCGGGCGGGGAGCTGTTTTTT.

The chain links TRBV29-1 to TRBJ2-1, with 9 bases that match TRBD2. In germline, CDR1 is SQVTM, CDR2 ANQGSEA. This CDR3 spans 14 amino acids. Unmatched junction bases numbered 11, after V lost 5 bases and J lost 9 bases. The chain's CDR3 is CSVSAGGRGFEQFF. DNA for the CDR3: TGCAGCGTTTCCGCGGGGGGGCGAGGGTTTGAGCAGTTCTTC.

V gene TRBV5-1 combines with J gene TRBJ1-2; 9 bases map to TRBD1. The V gene's germline CDR1 is SGHRS and CDR2 YFSETQ. The CDR3 totals 16 residues. J lost 7 bases, V lost 4 bases, and 14 bases had no gene match. The CDR3 loop is CASSPGPRQGVSGYTF. The DNA of the CDR3 is TGCGCCAGCAGCCCCGGGCCAAGACAGGGGGTGAGTGGCTACACCTTC.

This clone has more than one count but fewer than ten. The chain carries TRBV28 and TRBJ1-2, with 8 bases matching TRBD1. V lost 6 bases to trimming and J lost 4 bases; unmatched junction nucleotides: 4. Germline CDR1 MDHEN, CDR2 SYDVKM. The CDR3 contains 13 residues. The CDR3, as DNA: TGTGCCAGCAGCCCCGGACAGGGCTATGGCTACACCTTC. It specifies CASSPGQGYGYTF.

The chain links TRBV27 to TRBJ1-6, with 8 bases identical to TRBD1. Per germline, CDR1 MNHEY and CDR2 SMNVEV (reference sequence). V dropped 10 bases and J dropped 9; count of bases not matched to a gene: 11. The CDR3 loop spans 14 amino acids. CDR3 in amino acids: CATKKDRVASPLHF. The CDR3 coding sequence is TGTGCCACCAAGAAGGACAGGGTTGCTTCACCCCTCCACTTT.

The chain uses TRBV5-4 and TRBJ2-1, with TRBD1 matching 7 bases. The V gene end was trimmed by 2 bases and the J gene end by 5 bases; junction bases not matched to a gene: 4. Germline values: CDR1 SGHNT, CDR2 YYREEE (reference sequence). This CDR3 is built from 14 residues. CDR3 nucleotide sequence: TGTGCCAGCAGCTTTGACAGGGTGAACAATGAGCAGTTCTTC. It translates to CASSFDRVNNEQFF.

CDR3 in amino acids: CASTQDQYYGYTF. DNA of the CDR3: TGTGCCAGCACGCAGGATCAATACTATGGCTACACCTTC. The chain has TRBV2 and TRBJ1-2, with D hard to call. Germline-derived CDR1 and CDR2 are SNHLY and FYNNEI. The CDR3 has 13 residues. Between the trimmed V and J ends, which lost 7 bases and 3 bases, there was a span of 12 bases.

The J gene is TRBJ1-1, the V gene TRBV7-9; D is unresolved. The CDR3 spans 14 residues. Trimming stripped 3 bases from V and 7 bases from J, with 15 bases between. In germline, CDR1 is SEHNR, CDR2 FQNEAQ (reference sequence). CDR3 amino acids: CASSFPHLAGEAFF. CDR3 DNA: TGTGCCAGCAGCTTTCCACATCTCGCAGGTGAAGCTTTCTTT. Complete variable domain (other parts from reference TRBV7-9 and TRBJ1-1): DTGVSQNPRHKITKRGQNVTFRCDPISEHNRLYWYRQTLGQGPEFLTYFQNEAQLEKSRLLSDRFSAERPKGSFSTLEIQRTEQGDSAMYLCASSFPHLAGEAFFGQGTRLTVV.